This entry lists 4 T cell receptor beta chains sequenced from one sample in a study of metastatic and nonmetastatic thyroid tumors. TCRdb re-processed the PCR reads through MiXCR. Among under 30,000 clones listed, approximately 22% were seen once. Thyroid surgery took place with no prior treatment in any patient. Source material: blood. These receptor sequences come from a female donor with papillary thyroid cancer or a benign thyroid nodule (not recorded which). Some clones in this sample may be carry-over from other donors' samples.

A single count supports this clone. This sequence joins TRBV4-2 and TRBJ2-7, with D perhaps assigned TRBD1 or TRBD2 (5 bases each). Between the trimmed V and J ends, which lost 3 bases and 0 bases, there was a span of 15 bases. The V gene's germline CDR1 is LGHNA and CDR2 YNFKEQ. There are 16 residues in the CDR3. The CDR3 spells CASSQERGVYSYEQYF. CDR3 DNA sequence: TGTGCCAGCAGCCAGGAACGAGGGGTCTACTCCTACGAGCAGTACTTC.

This clone was detected ten times or more. DNA of the CDR3: TGTGCCATCAGTCCAGGGACAGCTTCAACTAATGAAAAACTGTTTTTT. As protein: CAISPGTASTNEKLFF. V gene TRBV10-3 combines with J gene TRBJ1-4, with 7 bases matching TRBD1. The length of the CDR3 is 16 residues. V was pared by 5 bases and J by 0 bases, with 6 bases of the junction left unmatched. Germline CDR1 and CDR2: ENHRY and SYGVKD.

For the CDR3, the DNA is TGTGCCAGCAGCTACTACGTAGAGCAGTACTTC. Residues: CASSYYVEQYF. The chain has TRBV5-6 and TRBJ2-7; no definite D call. This CDR3 has 11 amino acids. The germline V gene encodes CDR1 SGHDT and CDR2 YYEEEE. Trimming pared 3 bases from V and 7 bases from J, leaving 8 bases between.

This clone was counted ten times or more. A single base separates this from a much larger clone, so it may be a read error. The identical CDR3 is also encoded by other nucleotide sequences in the sample. This rearrangement joins TRBV12-3 or TRBV12-4 to TRBJ2-7; D possibly corresponds to TRBD1 (6 bases). V was shortened by 4 bases and J by 4 bases, with 14 bases between the two germline ends. The CDR3 is made up of 14 amino acids. The CDR3 sequence is CASSSGTLKYEQYF. The CDR3 coding sequence is TGTGCCAGCAGTTCCGGGACACTGAAATACGAGCAGTACTTC.